The rows below give T cell receptor beta chains drawn from one sample of a study of blood T cell repertoires in COVID-19. The assay was immunoSEQ multiplex PCR, and TCRdb's table has in-frame clones only and misses some. The table includes tens of thousands of clones, over 65% detected once. The source material was peripheral blood. The origin of the receptors is a human donor in a cohort sampled during active COVID-19. Each CDR3 is given with its conserved first and last residue. A D gene is named only where the DNA matches it firmly. Where a row states a size, it is once, few, many or the class of an expanded clone; other rows omit it.

j_call: TRBJ2-5; v_call: TRBV6-5; d_call: NA; clone_size: NA; cdr3_aa: CASSSPGQETQYF; cdr3_nt: TGTGCCAGCAGTTCCCCAGGCCAAGAGACCCAGTACTTC
j_call: TRBJ1-5; v_call: TRBV15; d_call: NA; clone_size: NA; cdr3_aa: CATSRDRGQPQHF; cdr3_nt: TGTGCCACCAGCAGAGATCGGGGTCAGCCCCAGCATTTT
j_call: TRBJ1-5; v_call: TRBV19; d_call: TRBD1; clone_size: NA; cdr3_aa: CASSFSRGRLMAQHF; cdr3_nt: TGTGCCAGTAGTTTTTCCAGGGGGCGGTTGATGGCCCAGCATTTT
j_call: TRBJ2-1; v_call: TRBV5-1; d_call: NA; clone_size: NA; cdr3_aa: CASSITGTYNEQFF; cdr3_nt: TGCGCCAGCAGCATTACCGGGACCTACAATGAGCAGTTCTTC
j_call: TRBJ2-7; v_call: TRBV28; d_call: TRBD1; clone_size: NA; cdr3_aa: CASSLKAGTDYEQYF; cdr3_nt: TGTGCCAGCAGTCTGAAAGCCGGGACAGACTACGAGCAGTACTTC
j_call: TRBJ1-1; v_call: TRBV9; d_call: TRBD1; clone_size: NA; cdr3_aa: CASSVGTGMDTEAFF; cdr3_nt: TGTGCCAGCAGCGTGGGGACAGGGATGGACACTGAAGCTTTCTTT
j_call: TRBJ2-7; v_call: TRBV2; d_call: TRBD1; clone_size: NA; cdr3_aa: CASSPLDRGSREQYF; cdr3_nt: TGTGCCAGCAGTCCCCTGGACAGGGGAAGTCGCGAGCAGTACTTC
j_call: TRBJ2-1; v_call: TRBV30; d_call: NA; clone_size: NA; cdr3_aa: CAWSVTLSSYNEQFF; cdr3_nt: TGTGCCTGGAGTGTCACCCTGAGCTCCTACAATGAGCAGTTCTTC
j_call: TRBJ2-1; v_call: TRBV6-2/TRBV6-3; d_call: TRBD2; clone_size: NA; cdr3_aa: CASSSQGLAAEQFF; cdr3_nt: TGTGCCAGCAGCTCCCAGGGACTAGCGGCAGAGCAGTTCTTC
j_call: TRBJ1-1; v_call: TRBV5-5; d_call: NA; clone_size: NA; cdr3_aa: CASQGLHTEAFF; cdr3_nt: TGTGCCAGCCAGGGGTTGCACACTGAAGCTTTCTTT
j_call: TRBJ2-3; v_call: TRBV5-8; d_call: TRBD2; clone_size: NA; cdr3_aa: CASTPFLGLAGGGTDTQYF; cdr3_nt: TGTGCCAGCACCCCCTTTTTGGGACTAGCGGGAGGAGGCACAGATACGCAGTATTTT
j_call: TRBJ2-6; v_call: TRBV28; d_call: TRBD1; clone_size: NA; cdr3_aa: CASSPGQGAGGANVLTF; cdr3_nt: TGTGCCAGCAGCCCGGGACAGGGGGCAGGGGGGGCCAACGTCCTGACTTTC
j_call: TRBJ2-5; v_call: TRBV5-5; d_call: TRBD1; clone_size: NA; cdr3_aa: CASSTGGQETQYF; cdr3_nt: TGTGCCAGCAGCACAGGGGGTCAAGAGACCCAGTACTTC
j_call: TRBJ1-1; v_call: TRBV4-2; d_call: NA; clone_size: once; cdr3_aa: CASSQDRTISMNTEAFF; cdr3_nt: TGTGCCAGCAGCCAAGACAGGACAATATCTATGAACACTGAAGCTTTCTTT
j_call: TRBJ1-1; v_call: TRBV18; d_call: TRBD1; clone_size: NA; cdr3_aa: CASSQADRASTEAFF; cdr3_nt: TGTGCCAGCTCACAGGCGGACAGGGCATCCACTGAAGCTTTCTTT
j_call: TRBJ1-1; v_call: TRBV14; d_call: TRBD1; clone_size: NA; cdr3_aa: CASSLIGQVLNTEAFF; cdr3_nt: TGTGCCAGCAGCCTTATCGGACAGGTCTTGAACACTGAAGCTTTCTTT
j_call: TRBJ2-3; v_call: TRBV29-1; d_call: NA; clone_size: NA; cdr3_aa: CSVVQASTDTQYF; cdr3_nt: TGCAGCGTCGTACAGGCTAGCACAGATACGCAGTATTTT
j_call: TRBJ1-6; v_call: TRBV7-2; d_call: NA; clone_size: few; cdr3_aa: CASSFWSDSPLHF; cdr3_nt: TGTGCCAGCAGCTTTTGGTCGGATTCACCCCTCCACTTT
j_call: TRBJ2-5; v_call: TRBV24-1; d_call: NA; clone_size: NA; cdr3_aa: CATSDPQGIGVQETQYF; cdr3_nt: TGTGCCACCAGTGATCCCCAGGGGATAGGGGTCCAAGAGACCCAGTACTTC
j_call: TRBJ1-1; v_call: TRBV5-4; d_call: TRBD1; clone_size: once; cdr3_aa: CASSTQGMNTEAFF; cdr3_nt: TGTGCCAGCAGCACACAGGGGATGAACACTGAAGCTTTCTTT
j_call: TRBJ2-7; v_call: TRBV29-1; d_call: TRBD2; clone_size: NA; cdr3_aa: CSVGTPRGSGSRDEQYF; cdr3_nt: TGCAGCGTTGGGACCCCGAGAGGTAGCGGGAGTCGTGACGAGCAGTACTTC
j_call: TRBJ2-6; v_call: TRBV7-9; d_call: TRBD1; clone_size: NA; cdr3_aa: CASSLGRTGGSGANVLTF; cdr3_nt: TGTGCCAGCAGCTTAGGTAGGACAGGGGGCTCTGGGGCCAACGTCCTGACTTTC